A single T cell receptor (beta chain) is shown here with its context. These data come from a study of blood T cell repertoires in COVID-19. Study information: The study drew acute and convalescent COVID-19 samples from the United States, Italy and Spain. The cDNA or gDNA used as material had been derived from T cells, B-cell-depleted T cells, or PBMCs.

Original analysis: Quantification of nucleated cells was approximated via reference gene primer amplification. Measured with immunoSEQ multiplex PCR; TCRdb has only the in-frame clones, and not every one. V and J calls and clone size are as listed in that table; D and trimming were resolved from the DNA. The repertoire includes about 290,000 clones, 85% of them detected once, and around 4% sits in the top ten. Looked up from germline, CDR1 is SGHRS and CDR2 is YFSETQ. The CDR3 sequence is 15 residues long. Trimming stripped 3 bases from V and 0 bases from J, with 12 bases between. This rearrangement joins TRBV5-1 to TRBJ1-1; a weak D match, TRBD1 (6 bases). The sample was peripheral blood. The receptor comes from a woman aged 50 to 60 with active or convalescent COVID-19. The CDR3 bases are TGCGCCAGCAGCTCCCAGGGGCTCATGAACACTGAAGCTTTCTTT. The encoded protein is CASSSQGLMNTEAFF.